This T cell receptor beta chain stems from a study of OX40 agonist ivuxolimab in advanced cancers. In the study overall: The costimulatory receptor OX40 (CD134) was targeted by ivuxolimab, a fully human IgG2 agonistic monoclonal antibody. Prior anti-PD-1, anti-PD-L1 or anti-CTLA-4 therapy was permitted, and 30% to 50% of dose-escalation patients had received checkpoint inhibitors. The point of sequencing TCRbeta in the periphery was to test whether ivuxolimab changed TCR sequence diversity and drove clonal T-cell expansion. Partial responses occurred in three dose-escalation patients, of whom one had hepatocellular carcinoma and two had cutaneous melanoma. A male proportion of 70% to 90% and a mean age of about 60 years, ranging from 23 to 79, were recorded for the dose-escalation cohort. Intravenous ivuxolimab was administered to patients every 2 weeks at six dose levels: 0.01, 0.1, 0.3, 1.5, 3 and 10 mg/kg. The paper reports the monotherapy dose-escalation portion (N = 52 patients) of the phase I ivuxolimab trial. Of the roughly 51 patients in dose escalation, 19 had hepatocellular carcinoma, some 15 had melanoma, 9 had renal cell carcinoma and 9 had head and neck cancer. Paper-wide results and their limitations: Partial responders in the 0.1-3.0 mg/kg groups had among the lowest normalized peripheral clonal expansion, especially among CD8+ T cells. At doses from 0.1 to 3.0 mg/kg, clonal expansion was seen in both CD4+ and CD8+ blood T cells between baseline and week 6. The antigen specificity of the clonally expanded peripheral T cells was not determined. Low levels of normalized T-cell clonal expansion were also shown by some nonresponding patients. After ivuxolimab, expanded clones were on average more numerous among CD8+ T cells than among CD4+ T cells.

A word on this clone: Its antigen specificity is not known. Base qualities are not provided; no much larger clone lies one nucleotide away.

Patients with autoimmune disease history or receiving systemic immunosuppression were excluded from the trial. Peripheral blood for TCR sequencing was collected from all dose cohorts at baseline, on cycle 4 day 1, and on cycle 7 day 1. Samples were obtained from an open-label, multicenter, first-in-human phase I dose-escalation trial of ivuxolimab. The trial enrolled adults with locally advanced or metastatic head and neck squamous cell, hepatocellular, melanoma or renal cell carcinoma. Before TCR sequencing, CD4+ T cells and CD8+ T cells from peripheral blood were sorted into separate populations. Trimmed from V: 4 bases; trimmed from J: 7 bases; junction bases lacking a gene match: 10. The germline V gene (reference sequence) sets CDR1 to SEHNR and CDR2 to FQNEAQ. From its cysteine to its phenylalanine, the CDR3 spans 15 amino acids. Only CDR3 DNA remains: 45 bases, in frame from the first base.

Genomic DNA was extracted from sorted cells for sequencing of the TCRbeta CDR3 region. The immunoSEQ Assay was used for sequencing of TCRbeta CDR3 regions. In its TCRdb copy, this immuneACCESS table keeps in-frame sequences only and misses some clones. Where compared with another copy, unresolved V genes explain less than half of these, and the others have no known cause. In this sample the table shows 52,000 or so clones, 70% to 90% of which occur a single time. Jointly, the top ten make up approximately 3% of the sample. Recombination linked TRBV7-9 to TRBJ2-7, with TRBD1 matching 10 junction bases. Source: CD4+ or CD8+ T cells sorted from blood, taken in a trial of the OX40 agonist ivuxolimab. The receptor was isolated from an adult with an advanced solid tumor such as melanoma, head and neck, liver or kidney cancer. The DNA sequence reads TGTGCCAGCAGCTCTGGGGACAGGGGCGTTATAGAGCAGTACTTC. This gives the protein CASSSGDRGVIEQYF.